Presented here are 14 T cell receptor beta chains from one specimen sequenced in a study of T cell clonality in common variable immunodeficiency. Clones were sequenced by immunoSEQ multiplex PCR, and TCRdb holds only the in-frame ones, with some missing. Observed in the sample are roughly 51,000 clones, none of them singletons. Sequenced: peripheral blood mononuclear cells. The receptor set was obtained from a person aged 18 to 75 in good health.

The sample holds many counts of this clone. The CDR3 end falls 3 residues outside the read, so it is completed with the germline J gene. The genes are TRBV18 and TRBJ1-6; 7 nucleotides align to TRBD1. There are 16 residues in the CDR3. Germline V lookup: CDR1 KGHSH, CDR2 LQKENI. The V segment lost 2 bases and the J segment 7 bases; nucleotides outside the gene matches: 8. CDR3 loop: CASSPVGTVGNSPLHF. The part of the CDR3 DNA that was read is TGTGCCAGCTCACCAGTCGGGACAGTGGGCAATTCACCC.

The table lists this clone with many counts. CDR3 DNA (partial): TGTGCCAGCAGTGCTTACACTTCGGGGAAA. As protein: CASSAYTSGK. The whole CDR3 sequence is CASSAYTSGKAFF. The chain links TRBV2 to TRBJ1-1; D unresolved. The CDR3 end is not reached by the read, which stops 3 residues before it; the germline J gene fills it in. CDR3 length: 13 amino acids. Germline-derived CDR1 and CDR2 are SNHLY and FYNNEI.

This clone was found many times. The read ends 3 residues shy of where the CDR3 ends; the end is completed using the germline J gene. The J gene is TRBJ2-1, the V gene TRBV5-1, with 9 bases matching TRBD1. The CDR3 length is 15 residues. Looked up from germline, CDR1 is SGHRS and CDR2 is YFSETQ. V was pared by 4 bases and J by 9 bases, with 11 bases of the junction left unmatched. Partial CDR3 DNA: TGCGCCAGCAGCGAAAGGACAGGGGCTAGCGGTGAG. Amino acids: CASSERTGASGE. The full CDR3 sequence reads CASSERTGASGEQFF. Full variable domain (missing parts from reference TRBV5-1 and TRBJ2-1): KAGVTQTPRYLIKTRGQQVTLSCSPISGHRSVSWYQQTPGQGLQFLFEYFSETQRNKGNFPGRFSGRQFSNSRSEMNVSTLELGDSALYLCASSERTGASGEQFFGPGTRLTVL.

Only a few counts were recorded for this clone. The CDR3: CASSETGTSNQPQHF. The sequenced CDR3 bases are TGTGCCAGCAGTGAAACCGGTACTAGCAATCAGCCC. The chain uses TRBV2 and TRBJ1-5, with D uncertain. The CDR3 extends 3 residues past the end of the read, so its final part is completed from the germline J gene. This CDR3 is 15 amino acids long. V was clipped by 2 bases and J by 0 bases, with 8 bases between them. Germline-derived CDR1 and CDR2 are SNHLY and FYNNEI.

About this clone itself: The sequence runs out 3 residues before the end of the CDR3; the remainder is reconstructed from the germline J gene. The chain employs TRBV11-3 and TRBJ2-7; no clear D. The CDR3 spans 13 residues. V was pared by 1 base and J by 4 bases, with 8 bases between. CDR1 is SGHNT and CDR2 is YENEEA in the germline V gene. CDR3 in amino acids: CASSLVVPYEQYF. The CDR3 DNA, read in part, is TGTGCCAGCAGCTTAGTAGTGCCATACGAG.

In its sample, this clone ranks as medium-sized. The CDR3 goes on 3 residues after the read ends, and that part is filled in from the germline J gene. The V and J genes are TRBV20-1 and TRBJ1-4; 10 bases align to TRBD1. Germline trimming cut 1 base from V and 7 bases from J; bases unmatched to any gene: 9. CDR3 size: 16 residues. The germline gives CDR1 DFQATT, CDR2 SNEGSKA (reference sequence). The CDR3: CSARVGTGVSSEKLFF. The CDR3 bases that were read are TGCAGTGCTAGAGTTGGGACAGGGGTGTCGAGTGAAAAA.

As to this clone: Read coverage stops 3 residues before the CDR3 terminus; the germline J gene supplies the remainder. Other DNA sequences in the same sample also yield this CDR3. The chain links TRBV7-8 to TRBJ2-7; 8 positions match TRBD2. After removal of 0 bases from V and 5 bases from J, the junction contained 6 bases not matched to a gene. Germline assignment: CDR1 SGHVS and CDR2 FQNEAQ. The CDR3 has 15 amino acids. CDR3 sequence reads: CASSLAGTSIDEQYF. CDR3 DNA (partial): TGTGCCAGCAGCTTAGCTGGGACTAGTATAGACGAG. Using reference TRBV7-8 and TRBJ2-7 for the parts outside the CDR3, the full variable domain is GAGVSQSPRYKVAKRGQDVALRCDPISGHVSLFWYQQALGQGPEFLTYFQNEAQLDKSGLPSDRFFAERPEGSVSTLKIQRTQQEDSAVYLCASSLAGTSIDEQYFGPGTRLTVT.

This clone turned up a few times. The read is 3 residues too short to cover the CDR3 end, so that end is filled in from the germline J gene. The chain employs TRBV5-1 and TRBJ2-7; 12 positions match TRBD1. The CDR3 sequence is 17 residues long. The V gene end was trimmed by 0 bases and the J gene end by 4 bases; junction bases not matched to a gene: 8. Germline V gene sequence: CDR1 SGHRS, CDR2 YFSETQ. CDR3 sequence: CASSLAITGQGAYEQYF. The part of the CDR3 DNA that was read is TGCGCCAGCAGCTTGGCGATCACGGGACAGGGGGCGTACGAG.

The sample holds many counts of this clone. Coverage ceases 3 residues before the CDR3 finishes, and the germline J gene fills in the end. This chain links TRBV30 with TRBJ2-5; TRBD1 aligns across 10 bases. The CDR3 loop spans 13 amino acids. In germline, CDR1 is GTSNPN, CDR2 SVGIG (reference sequence). V shed 4 bases and J 7 bases; nucleotides not matched to a gene: 6. The part of the CDR3 DNA that was read is TGTGCCTGGATGGGGACAGGGGAAAGGACC. Residues: CAWMGTGERT. The CDR3 as a whole reads CAWMGTGERTQYF.

This clone appeared many times. The read is 3 residues too short to cover the CDR3 end, so that end is filled in from the germline J gene. This chain joins TRBV19 and TRBJ2-5, with 14 bases lining up with TRBD2. CDR3 length equals 16 residues. The germline CDR1 and CDR2 sequences are LNHDA and SQIVND (reference sequence). Trimming at V came to 4 bases and at J to 5 bases, leaving 6 bases not matched to a gene. The CDR3 sequence is CASSRLAGGFGETQYF. The sequenced part of the CDR3 DNA is TGTGCCAGTAGTAGACTAGCGGGAGGGTTCGGGGAGACC.

This clone came up many times. The DNA ends 3 residues before the CDR3 does, and the rest of the CDR3 is filled in from the germline J gene. V gene TRBV4-2 combines with J gene TRBJ2-3; 8 positions agree with TRBD2. Trimming took 4 bases from V and 0 from J; bases not matched to a gene: 6. Germline CDR1 is LGHNA and CDR2 is YNFKEQ. This CDR3 spans 16 amino acids. CDR3 sequence reads: CASSPLLADSTDTQYF. Partial CDR3 DNA: TGTGCCAGCAGCCCCCTACTAGCGGATAGCACAGATACG.

This clone was observed many times. From the germline J gene comes the end of the CDR3, since the read stops 3 residues before it. The V and J genes are TRBV20-1 and TRBJ2-7; 7 bases match TRBD2. The CDR3 runs 13 residues. J was trimmed by 2 bases and V by 5 bases; bases with no gene match: 6. Germline CDR1 is DFQATT and CDR2 is SNEGSKA (reference sequence). The sequenced CDR3 bases are TGCAGTGCTGATACTAGCGAAACCTACGAG. This translates into CSADTSETYE. The entire CDR3 sequence reads CSADTSETYEQYF.

This clone was observed a handful of times. The read ends 3 residues shy of where the CDR3 ends; the end is completed using the germline J gene. This sequence joins TRBV19 and TRBJ1-4, with D possibly being TRBD1 (6 bases). Trimming cost V 3 bases and J 2 bases, with 16 bases left between them. The V gene's germline CDR1 is LNHDA and CDR2 SQIVND (reference sequence). The length of the CDR3 is 17 residues. The CDR3 sequence: CASSIRYREVTNEKLFF. The sequenced part of the CDR3 DNA is TGTGCCAGTAGTATTCGTTACAGGGAAGTGACTAATGAAAAA. The full variable domain, completed using reference TRBV19 and TRBJ1-4, is DGGITQSPKYLFRKEGQNVTLSCEQNLNHDAMYWYRQDPGQGLRLIYYSQIVNDFQKGDIAEGYSVSREKKESFPLTVTSAQKNPTAFYLCASSIRYREVTNEKLFFGSGTQLSVL.

This clone was counted at least ten times. The read halts 3 residues ahead of the CDR3 end, with the missing end drawn from the germline J gene. The chain links TRBV30 to TRBJ2-3, with no clear D. V gave up 4 bases and J gave up 0 bases, with 2 bases separating them. CDR1 is GTSNPN, CDR2 SVGIG, per germline (reference sequence). The CDR3 covers 11 residues. CDR3: CAWTSTDTQYF. The DNA read from the CDR3 is TGTGCCTGGACAAGCACAGATACG.